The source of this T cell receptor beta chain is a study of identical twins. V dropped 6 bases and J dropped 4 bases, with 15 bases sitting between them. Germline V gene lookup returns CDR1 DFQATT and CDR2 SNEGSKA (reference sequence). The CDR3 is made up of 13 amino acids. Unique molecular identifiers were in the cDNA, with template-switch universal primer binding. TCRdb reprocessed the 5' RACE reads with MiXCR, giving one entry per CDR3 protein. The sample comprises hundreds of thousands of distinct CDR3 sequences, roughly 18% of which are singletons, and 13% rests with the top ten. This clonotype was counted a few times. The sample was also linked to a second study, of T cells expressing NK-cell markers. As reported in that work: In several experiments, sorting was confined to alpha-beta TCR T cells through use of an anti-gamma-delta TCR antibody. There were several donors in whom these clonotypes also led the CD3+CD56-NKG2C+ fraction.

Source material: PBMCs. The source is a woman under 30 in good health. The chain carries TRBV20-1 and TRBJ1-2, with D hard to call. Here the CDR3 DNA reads TGCAGTGCCCGAGTTAAGGGCCGCTATGGCTACACCTTC. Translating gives CSARVKGRYGYTF.